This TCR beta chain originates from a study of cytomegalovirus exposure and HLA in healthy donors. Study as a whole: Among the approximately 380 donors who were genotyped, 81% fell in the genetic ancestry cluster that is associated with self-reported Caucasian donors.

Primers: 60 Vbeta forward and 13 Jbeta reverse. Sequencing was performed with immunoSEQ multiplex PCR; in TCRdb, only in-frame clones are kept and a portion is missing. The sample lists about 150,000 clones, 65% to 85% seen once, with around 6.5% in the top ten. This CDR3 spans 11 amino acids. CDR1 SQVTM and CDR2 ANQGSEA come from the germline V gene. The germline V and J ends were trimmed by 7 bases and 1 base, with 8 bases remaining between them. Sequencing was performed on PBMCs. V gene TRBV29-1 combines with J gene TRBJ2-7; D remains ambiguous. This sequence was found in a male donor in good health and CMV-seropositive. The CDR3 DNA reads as TGCAGCGCGGAGAGGTCCTACGAGCAGTACTTC. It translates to CSAERSYEQYF.